This is a list of T cell receptor beta chains from one sample in a study of tumor-infiltrating lymphocytes in glioblastoma multiforme. From the multiplex PCR reads, TCRdb called clonotypes with MiXCR, one entry per CDR3 protein. The sample shows about 15,000 distinct CDR3 sequences, roughly 73% of them seen only once. Sequencing was performed on brain tumor tissue. The receptors come from a male donor with glioblastoma. Each CDR3 is given with its conserved first and last residue. A D gene is named only where the DNA matches it firmly. Size is stated for part of the rows, as once, few or many counts, or as a class when the clone is expanded.

D | size | J | V | DNA | CDR3
- | - | TRBJ2-7 | TRBV11-2 | TGTGCCAGCAGCTTAGGGACAACCTACGAGCAGTACTTC | CASSLGTTYEQYF
- | - | TRBJ2-7 | TRBV29-1 | TGCAGCGTTGATGGAGAGAGCGACGAGCAGTACTTC | CSVDGESDEQYF
- | medium-sized | TRBJ2-3 | TRBV5-1 | TGCGCCAGCAGCCGGGCCTCAGATACGCAGTATTTT | CASSRASDTQYF
- | - | TRBJ2-5 | TRBV29-1 | TGCAGCGTTCAAAAGGACAGCAAAATCCAGGAGACCCAGTACTTT | CSVQKDSKIQETQYF
- | - | TRBJ2-2 | TRBV12-3/TRBV12-4 | TGTGCCAGCAGACTTGCCGGGGAGCTGTTTTTT | CASRLAGELFF
- | - | TRBJ2-1 | TRBV4-1 | TGCGCCAGCAGCAAGGTATCGGGGGAAGAGCAGTTCTTC | CASSKVSGEEQFF
TRBD2 | - | TRBJ2-7 | TRBV6-1 | TGTGCCAGCAGTGCACGTGGGGGGGTATACGAGCGGTACTTC | CASSARGGVYERYF
- | - | TRBJ2-1 | TRBV2 | TGTGCCGGCAGTAGAGAACGGGATTCTGAGCAGTTCTTC | CAGSRERDSEQFF
- | few | TRBJ2-1 | TRBV11-2 | TGTGCCAGCAGCTTAGATGGGGGGAATGAGCAGTTTTTT | CASSLDGGNEQFF
- | - | TRBJ2-7 | TRBV4-2 | TGTGCCTGCAGCCAAGATCTTACTAGTTGCTATGAGCAGTACTTC | CACSQDLTSCYEQYF
TRBD1 | - | TRBJ2-3 | TRBV11-2 | TGTGCCAGCAGCTTAGATCCGACAGGGGCAGGCACAGATACGCGGTATTTT | CASSLDPTGAGTDTRYF
- | - | TRBJ2-7 | TRBV29-1 | TGCAGCGTTGAGACATTTTACGAGCAATACTTC | CSVETFYEQYF
- | - | TRBJ2-3 | TRBV11-3 | TGTGCCAGGAGCTTTGAGAGTCACACAGATGCGCACTATTTT | CARSFESHTDAHYF
- | - | TRBJ2-4 | TRBV5-4 | TGTGCCAGCAGCTACCAGGGTCTCGGCAAAAACATTCAGTACTTC | CASSYQGLGKNIQYF
- | few | TRBJ2-5 | TRBV11-2 | TGTGCCATCAGCCTCGGGGACCAGGTTGGGGAGACCCAGTACTTC | CAISLGDQVGETQYF
TRBD1 | - | TRBJ2-1 | TRBV28 | TGTGCCAGCAGTACACCCGGGACAGGGAAGAATGAGCAGTTCTTC | CASSTPGTGKNEQFF
- | - | TRBJ2-5 | TRBV5-1 | TGCGCCAGCAGCTTATGGACAGAAGAGACCCAGTACTTC | CASSLWTEETQYF
- | - | TRBJ1-6 | TRBV4-1 | TGCGCCACCCAAACCCTGGCATCTGGGGTTTCACCCCACCACTTT | CATQTLASGVSPHHF
- | - | TRBJ2-1 | TRBV11-3 | TGTGCCAGCAGCTTAGGCGGGACAACTAACTACAATGAGCAGTTCTTC | CASSLGGTTNYNEQFF
- | once | TRBJ2-3 | TRBV20-1 | TGCAGTGCTAGGTGGGACTCTACGCCCACAGATACGCAATATTTT | CSARWDSTPTDTQYF
TRBD2 | - | TRBJ2-1 | TRBV20-1 | TGCAGTGCCAGGACTGGCGGGGGGTACAATGAGCAGTTCTTC | CSARTGGGYNEQFF
- | - | TRBJ2-5 | TRBV20-1 | TGCAGTGCTAGTAAACAGGAGACCCAGTACTTC | CSASKQETQYF
- | - | TRBJ2-7 | TRBV11-2 | TGTGCCACGTCGACGAACTTAGCGGCAAACTCCTACGTGCAGTACTTC | CATSTNLAANSYVQYF
- | - | TRBJ2-1 | TRBV20-1 | TGCAGTGCTAATCCCTCCGGGACGGTAAATGAGCAGTTCTTC | CSANPSGTVNEQFF
- | few | TRBJ2-1 | TRBV4-3 | TGCGCCAGCAGCCAAGGGCTGGGTGGGTCCTACAATGAGCAGTTCTTC | CASSQGLGGSYNEQFF